What follows are 14 T cell receptor beta chains derived from one specimen sequenced in a study of cytomegalovirus exposure and HLA in healthy donors. Researchers ran the PCR with 60 Vbeta and 13 Jbeta primers. Clones were read by immunoSEQ multiplex PCR, and TCRdb kept only the in-frame ones, dropping some. This sample carries more than 65,000 clones, roughly two thirds of them seen once, and the ten largest clones take around 7%. The sequenced material came from PBMCs. Receptors were obtained from a woman between 45 and 65 years old in good health and CMV-seropositive.

CDR3 coding DNA: TGTGCCAGCAGCCCCCCGCGGGAGCAAGAGACCCAGTACTTC. Translation: CASSPPREQETQYF. The gene calls are TRBV7-2 and TRBJ2-5, with 7 bases lining up with TRBD2. Trimming took 5 bases from V and 2 from J; bases not matched to a gene: 5. This CDR3 contains 14 residues. CDR1 and CDR2 from the germline V gene are SGHTA and FQGNSA.

This clone showed up just once. V and J are TRBV19 and TRBJ1-5, with D unclear. Trimming removed 3 bases at V and 4 bases at J, with 13 bases between. In germline, CDR1 is LNHDA, CDR2 SQIVND (reference sequence). This CDR3 has 15 amino acids. In nucleotides, the CDR3 is TGTGCCAGTAGTATCGAGGCAGCGAGAAATCAGCCCCAGCATTTT. Residues: CASSIEAARNQPQHF.

The chain combines TRBV28 with TRBJ2-3, with 7 bases identical to TRBD2. Germline V gene lookup returns CDR1 MDHEN and CDR2 SYDVKM. Losses at the gene ends were 2 bases for V and 3 bases for J; bases not matched to a gene: 8. The CDR3 runs 16 residues. The CDR3 here is CASSLGPGGRTDTQYF. CDR3 DNA: TGTGCCAGCAGTTTAGGGCCGGGGGGACGTACAGATACGCAGTATTTT.

This chain joins TRBV28 and TRBJ2-2; D gene uncertain. Trimming stripped 1 base from V and 4 bases from J, with 10 bases between. CDR1 MDHEN and CDR2 SYDVKM come from the germline V gene. The length of the CDR3 is 15 residues. The CDR3 region is CASSLSVAPTGELFF. As DNA, the CDR3 is TGTGCCAGCAGTTTATCGGTAGCTCCCACCGGGGAGCTGTTTTTT.

The chain links TRBV5-4 to TRBJ2-3; TRBD2 might be the D (6 bases). Trimming took 2 bases from V and 6 from J, leaving 25 bases between them. Germline V gene data show CDR1 as SGHNT and CDR2 as YYREEE (reference sequence). The CDR3 has 18 residues. The CDR3 DNA sequence: TGTGCCAGCAGCTTCGATGTGTGGGGGGACGGGGGATGGGATACGCAGTATTTT. Translating it yields CASSFDVWGDGGWDTQYF.

The rearrangement uses TRBV28 and TRBJ1-5, with 7 bases fitting TRBD1. The ends lost 10 bases at V and 5 bases at J; junction bases unmatched: 11. The CDR3 is 14 amino acids. The germline gives CDR1 MDHEN, CDR2 SYDVKM. In DNA, the CDR3 is TGTGCCATCGAACGGACAGGTGTCTATCAGCCCCAGCATTTT. Protein: CAIERTGVYQPQHF.

This clone appeared a few times. The chain employs TRBV5-1 and TRBJ2-1, with 7 bases lining up with TRBD1. The junction had 4 bases not matched to a gene; V was cut back by 3 bases and J by 7 bases. The length of the CDR3 is 13 residues. CDR1 and CDR2 from the germline V gene are SGHRS and YFSETQ. CDR3 amino acids: CASSSDRANEQFF. Here the CDR3 DNA reads TGCGCCAGCAGCTCTGACAGGGCTAATGAGCAGTTCTTC.

V is TRBV19 and J is TRBJ2-2; weak D call: TRBD2 (5 bases). Trimming removed 4 bases at V and 5 bases at J, with 11 bases between. CDR1 is LNHDA and CDR2 is SQIVND in the germline V gene (reference sequence). The CDR3 length is 14 residues. CDR3 nucleotide sequence: TGTGCCAGTAGTAAAGTGGGAGATACCGGGGAGCTGTTTTTT. Translated, it gives CASSKVGDTGELFF.

The V call is TRBV2, the J call TRBJ2-3; D gene uncertain. The V gene lost 8 bases and the J gene lost 9 bases, with 12 bases spanning the gap. The CDR3 is 11 residues long. The germline CDR1 and CDR2 sequences are SNHLY and FYNNEI. The CDR3 sequence is CASGTLRTQYF. The CDR3, as DNA: TGTGCCAGCGGCACACTAAGGACGCAGTATTTT.

The J gene is TRBJ1-6, the V gene TRBV2, with D possibly TRBD1 on 6 matching bases. The CDR3 loop spans 10 amino acids. Trimming pared 8 bases from V and 10 bases from J, leaving 6 bases between. Germline V gene data show CDR1 as SNHLY and CDR2 as FYNNEI. DNA of the CDR3: TGTGCCAGCGGGGGCTCACCCCTCCACTTT. As protein: CASGGSPLHF. Based on the CDR3 plus reference TRBV2 and TRBJ1-6, the full variable domain is EPEVTQTPSHQVTQMGQEVILRCVPISNHLYFYWYRQILGQKVEFLVSFYNNEISEKSEIFDDQFSVERPDGSNFTLKIRSTKLEDSAMYFCASGGSPLHFGNGTRLTVT.

The gene calls are TRBV19 and TRBJ2-1, with 7 bases lining up with TRBD1. The junction had 8 bases not matched to a gene; V was cut back by 5 bases and J by 4 bases. The germline gives CDR1 LNHDA, CDR2 SQIVND (reference sequence). The CDR3 extends over 15 amino acids. CDR3 protein: CASSQIPGQYNEQFF. CDR3 DNA sequence: TGTGCCAGTAGTCAAATACCGGGACAGTACAATGAGCAGTTCTTC. The whole variable domain, filled in from reference TRBV19 and TRBJ2-1, reads DGGITQSPKYLFRKEGQNVTLSCEQNLNHDAMYWYRQDPGQGLRLIYYSQIVNDFQKGDIAEGYSVSREKKESFPLTVTSAQKNPTAFYLCASSQIPGQYNEQFFGPGTRLTVL.

This chain links TRBV11-2 with TRBJ2-3, with 13 bases fitting TRBD2. Germline loops: CDR1 SGHAT, CDR2 FQNNGV. The CDR3 runs to 17 residues. Trimming took 5 bases from V and 0 from J; bases not matched to a gene: 5. As DNA, the CDR3 is TGTGCCAGCAGCCAAGGACTAGCGGGGGCAAGCACAGATACGCAGTATTTT. This encodes CASSQGLAGASTDTQYF. Based on the CDR3 plus reference TRBV11-2 and TRBJ2-3, the full variable domain is EAGVAQSPRYKIIEKRQSVAFWCNPISGHATLYWYQQILGQGPKLLIQFQNNGVVDDSQLPKDRFSAERLKGVDSTLKIQPAKLEDSAVYLCASSQGLAGASTDTQYFGPGTRLTVL.

This clone was counted a few times. The chain has TRBV7-9 and TRBJ2-3, with unresolved D. This CDR3 spans 12 amino acids. Germline V gives CDR1 SEHNR, CDR2 FQNEAQ (reference sequence). Trimming took 4 bases from V and 2 from J, leaving 4 bases between them. The CDR3 reads CASSSVTDTQYF. Written as DNA, the CDR3 is TGTGCCAGCAGCTCTGTCACAGATACGCAGTATTTT.

The genes are TRBV4-1 and TRBJ1-2; D gene ambiguous. V shed 0 bases and J shed 6 bases, with 14 bases lying between them. The CDR3 length is 15 residues. The germline V gene has CDR1 MGHRA and CDR2 YSYEKL. The CDR3: CASSQDSRALDGYTF. CDR3 sequence (DNA): TGCGCCAGCAGCCAAGATTCAAGGGCACTAGATGGCTACACCTTC.